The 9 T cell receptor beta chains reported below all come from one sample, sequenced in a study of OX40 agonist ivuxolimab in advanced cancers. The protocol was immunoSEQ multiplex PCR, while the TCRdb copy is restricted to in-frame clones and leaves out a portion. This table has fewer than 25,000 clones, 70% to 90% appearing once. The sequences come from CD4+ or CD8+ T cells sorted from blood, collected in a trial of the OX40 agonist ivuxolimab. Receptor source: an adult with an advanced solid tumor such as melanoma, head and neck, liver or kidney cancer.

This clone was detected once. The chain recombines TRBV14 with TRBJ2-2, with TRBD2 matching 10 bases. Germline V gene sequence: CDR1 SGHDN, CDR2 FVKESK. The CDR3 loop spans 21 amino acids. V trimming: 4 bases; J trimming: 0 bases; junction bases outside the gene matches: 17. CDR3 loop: CASSPASLAGGPSTNTGELFF. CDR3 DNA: TGTGCCAGCAGCCCAGCATCGTTAGCGGGGGGCCCCTCCACGAACACCGGGGAGCTGTTTTTT.

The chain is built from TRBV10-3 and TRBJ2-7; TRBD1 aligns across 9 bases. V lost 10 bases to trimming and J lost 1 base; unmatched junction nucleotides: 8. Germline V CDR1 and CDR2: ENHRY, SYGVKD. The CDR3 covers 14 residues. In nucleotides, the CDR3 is TGTGCCACCAACCGGGACAGGGAGTCCTACGAGCAGTACTTC. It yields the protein CATNRDRESYEQYF.

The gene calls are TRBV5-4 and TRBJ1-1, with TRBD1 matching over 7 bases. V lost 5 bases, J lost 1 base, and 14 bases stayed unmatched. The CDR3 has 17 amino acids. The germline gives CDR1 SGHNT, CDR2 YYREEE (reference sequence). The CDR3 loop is CASSFGVFGTANTEAFF. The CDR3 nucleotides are TGTGCCAGCAGTTTTGGTGTCTTCGGGACAGCGAACACTGAAGCTTTCTTT.

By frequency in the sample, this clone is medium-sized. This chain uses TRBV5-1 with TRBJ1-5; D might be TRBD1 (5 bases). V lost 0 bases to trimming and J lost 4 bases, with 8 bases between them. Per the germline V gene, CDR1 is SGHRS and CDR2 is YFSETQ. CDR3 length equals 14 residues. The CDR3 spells CASSLEAGNQPQHF. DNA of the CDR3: TGCGCCAGCAGCTTGGAGGCAGGGAATCAGCCCCAGCATTTT.

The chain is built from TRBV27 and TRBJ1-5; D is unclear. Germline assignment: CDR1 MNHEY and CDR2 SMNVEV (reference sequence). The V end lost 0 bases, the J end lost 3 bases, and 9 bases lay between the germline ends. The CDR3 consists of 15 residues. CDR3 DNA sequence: TGTGCCAGCAGTTTATCTGGGCAGAACAATCAGCCCCAGCATTTT. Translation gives CASSLSGQNNQPQHF.

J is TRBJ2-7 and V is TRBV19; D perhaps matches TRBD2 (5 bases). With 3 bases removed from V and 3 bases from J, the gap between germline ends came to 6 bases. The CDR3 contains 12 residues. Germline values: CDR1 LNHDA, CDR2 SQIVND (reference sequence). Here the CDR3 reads CASSMDFYEQYF. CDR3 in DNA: TGTGCCAGTAGTATGGACTTCTACGAGCAGTACTTC.

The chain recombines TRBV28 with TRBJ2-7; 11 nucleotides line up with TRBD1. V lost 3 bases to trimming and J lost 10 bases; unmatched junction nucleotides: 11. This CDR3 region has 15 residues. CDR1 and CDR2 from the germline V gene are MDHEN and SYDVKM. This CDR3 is CASSFGQGAPKEQYF. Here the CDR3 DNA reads TGTGCCAGCAGTTTCGGACAGGGGGCACCCAAGGAACAGTACTTC.

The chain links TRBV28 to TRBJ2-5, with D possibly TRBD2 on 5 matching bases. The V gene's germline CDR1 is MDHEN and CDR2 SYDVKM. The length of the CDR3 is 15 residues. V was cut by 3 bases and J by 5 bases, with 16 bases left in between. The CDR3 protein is CASSFVRIRGETQYF. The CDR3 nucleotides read TGTGCCAGCAGTTTTGTTAGGATCCGAGGGGAGACCCAGTACTTC.

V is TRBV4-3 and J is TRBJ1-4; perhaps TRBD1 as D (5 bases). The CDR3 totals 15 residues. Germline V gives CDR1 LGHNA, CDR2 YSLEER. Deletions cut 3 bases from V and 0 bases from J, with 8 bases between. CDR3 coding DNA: TGCGCCAGCAGCCAGACAGCTGCAACTAATGAAAAACTGTTTTTT. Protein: CASSQTAATNEKLFF.